Listed below are T cell receptor beta chains from one sample, sequenced in a study of blood T cell repertoires in COVID-19. TCRdb's copy holds only in-frame clones and misses some; the assay was immunoSEQ multiplex PCR. The sample consists of some 250,000 clones, 60% to 75% of them appearing once. The sample taken for sequencing was peripheral blood. The receptors were gathered from an elderly woman with acute or convalescent COVID-19. CDR3s leave out the opening cysteine and the closing phenylalanine or tryptophan.

TRBV3-1/TRBV3-2,TRBJ1-1,ASSRLGQYEAF
TRBV27,TRBJ2-6,ASSPRTGGVSGANVLT
TRBV12-5,TRBJ2-3,ASGLVLSGTGTDTQY
TRBV7-9,TRBJ2-5,ASSLYRETQETQY
TRBV2,TRBJ1-5,ASSAGDNQPQH
TRBV5-1,TRBJ1-4,ASSLEGAANEKLF
TRBV7-9,TRBJ1-5,ASTRGGPNQPQH
TRBV19,TRBJ2-5,ATGQDQETQY
TRBV5-1,TRBJ1-3,ASSLVGQRLGNTIY
TRBV4-1,TRBJ2-5,ASSLDDTGYQETQY
TRBV7-2,TRBJ1-1,ASSSGVFDTEAF
TRBV4-1,TRBJ2-2,ASSQDETGELF
TRBV5-1,TRBJ1-1,ASSDQTGATEAF
TRBV5-4,TRBJ1-1,ASSLEAGQGGAF
TRBV29-1,TRBJ1-1,SGRQGANSDTEAF
TRBV19,TRBJ2-7,ASSALRFDEQY
TRBV19,TRBJ1-2,ASSMDPGQGSYGYT
TRBV21-1,TRBJ2-1,ASSKASGTSGMLNEQF
TRBV5-1,TRBJ1-3,ASSLGQVPRSGNTIY
TRBV5-4,TRBJ2-7,ASSLGTTYYEQY
TRBV27,TRBJ1-5,ASSLLGQGGNQPQH
TRBV2,TRBJ2-1,ASSASSGYYEQF
TRBV18,TRBJ2-1,ASSPAGSSYNEQF
TRBV3-1/TRBV3-2,TRBJ2-1,ASSPLGGGGYNEQF
TRBV7-2,TRBJ1-2,ASSLAGQGSGYT
TRBV11-1,TRBJ1-1,ASSPALGGRTEAF